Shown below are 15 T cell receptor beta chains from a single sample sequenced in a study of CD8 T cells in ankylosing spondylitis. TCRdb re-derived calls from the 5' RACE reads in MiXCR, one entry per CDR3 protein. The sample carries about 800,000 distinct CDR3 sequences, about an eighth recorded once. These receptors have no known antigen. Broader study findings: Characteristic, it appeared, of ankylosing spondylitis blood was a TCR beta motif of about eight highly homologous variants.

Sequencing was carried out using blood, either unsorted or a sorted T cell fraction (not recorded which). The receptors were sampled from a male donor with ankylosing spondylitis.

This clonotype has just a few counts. This CDR3 reads CASSSALGQNTEAFF. In nucleotides, the CDR3 is TGCGCCAGCAGCTCAGCACTGGGACAGAACACTGAAGCTTTCTTT. V usage is TRBV5-1 and J usage is TRBJ1-1; D may be TRBD1 (6 bases). Looked up from germline, CDR1 is SGHRS and CDR2 is YFSETQ. This CDR3 has 15 amino acids. Trimming removed 3 bases at V and 1 base at J, with 13 bases between.

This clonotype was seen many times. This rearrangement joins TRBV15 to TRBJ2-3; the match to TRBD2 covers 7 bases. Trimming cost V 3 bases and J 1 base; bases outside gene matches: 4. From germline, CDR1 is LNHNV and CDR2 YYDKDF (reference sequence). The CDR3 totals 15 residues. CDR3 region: CATSSPTSGTDTQYF. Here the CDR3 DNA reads TGTGCCACCAGCAGTCCCACTAGCGGCACAGATACGCAGTATTTT.

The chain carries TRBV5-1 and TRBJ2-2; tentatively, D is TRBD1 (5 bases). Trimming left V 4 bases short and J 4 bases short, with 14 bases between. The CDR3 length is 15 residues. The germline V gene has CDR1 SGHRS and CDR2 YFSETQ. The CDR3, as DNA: TGCGCCAGCAGCCCCTTGACAGACCTCACCGGGGAGCTGTTTTTT. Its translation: CASSPLTDLTGELFF.

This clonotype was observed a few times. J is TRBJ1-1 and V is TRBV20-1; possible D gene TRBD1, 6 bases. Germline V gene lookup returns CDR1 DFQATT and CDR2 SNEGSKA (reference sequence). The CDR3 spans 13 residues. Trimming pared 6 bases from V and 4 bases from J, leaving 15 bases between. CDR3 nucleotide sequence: TGCAGTGCCCCCCAGGGAGGGGGCACTGAAGCTTTCTTT. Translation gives CSAPQGGGTEAFF.

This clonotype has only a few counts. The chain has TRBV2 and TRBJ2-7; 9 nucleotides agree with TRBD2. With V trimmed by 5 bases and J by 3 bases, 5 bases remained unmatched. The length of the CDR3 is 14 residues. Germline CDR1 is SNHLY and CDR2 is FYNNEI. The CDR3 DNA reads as TGTGCCAGCAGTTCGACTAGCGGCCTCTACGAGCAGTACTTC. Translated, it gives CASSSTSGLYEQYF.

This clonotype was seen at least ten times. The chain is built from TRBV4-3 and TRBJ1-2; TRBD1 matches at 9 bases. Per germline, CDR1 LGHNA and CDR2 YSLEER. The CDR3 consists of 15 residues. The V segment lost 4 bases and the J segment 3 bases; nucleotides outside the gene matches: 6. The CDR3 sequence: CASSLGTGTYYGYTF. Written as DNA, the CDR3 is TGCGCCAGCAGCCTCGGGACAGGGACGTACTATGGCTACACCTTC.

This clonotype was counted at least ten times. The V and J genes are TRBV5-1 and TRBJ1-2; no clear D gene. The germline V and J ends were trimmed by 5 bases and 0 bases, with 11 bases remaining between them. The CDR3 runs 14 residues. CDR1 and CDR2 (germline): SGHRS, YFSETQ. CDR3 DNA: TGCGCCAGCAGGTTCCCCGGATCTAACTATGGCTACACCTTC. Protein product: CASRFPGSNYGYTF.

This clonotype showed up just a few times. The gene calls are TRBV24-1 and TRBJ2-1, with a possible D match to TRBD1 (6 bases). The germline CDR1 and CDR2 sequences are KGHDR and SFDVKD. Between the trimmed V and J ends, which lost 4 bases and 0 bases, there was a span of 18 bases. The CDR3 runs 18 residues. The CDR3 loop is CATSDQFTGPGSYNEQFF. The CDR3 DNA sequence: TGTGCCACCAGTGACCAATTTACAGGGCCGGGCTCCTACAATGAGCAGTTCTTC.

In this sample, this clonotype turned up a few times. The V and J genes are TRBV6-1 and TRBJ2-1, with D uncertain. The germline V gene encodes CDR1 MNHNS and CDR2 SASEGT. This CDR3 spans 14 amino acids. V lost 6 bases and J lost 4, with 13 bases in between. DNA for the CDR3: TGTGCCAGCAGCCAGGACGGAAGGTACAATGAGCAGTTCTTC. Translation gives CASSQDGRYNEQFF.

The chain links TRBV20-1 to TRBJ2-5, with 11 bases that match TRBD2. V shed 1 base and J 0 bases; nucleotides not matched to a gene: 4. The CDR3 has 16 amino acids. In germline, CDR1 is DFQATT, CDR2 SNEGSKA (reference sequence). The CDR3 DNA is TGCAGTGCTAGAGCGGAGACTAGCGGGGACCAAGAGACCCAGTACTTC. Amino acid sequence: CSARAETSGDQETQYF.

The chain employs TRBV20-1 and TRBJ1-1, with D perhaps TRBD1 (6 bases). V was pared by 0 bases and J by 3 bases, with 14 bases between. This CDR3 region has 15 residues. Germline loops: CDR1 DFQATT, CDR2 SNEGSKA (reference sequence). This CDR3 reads CSARDPGRGDTEAFF. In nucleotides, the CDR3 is TGCAGTGCTAGAGATCCCGGGAGGGGGGACACTGAAGCTTTCTTT.

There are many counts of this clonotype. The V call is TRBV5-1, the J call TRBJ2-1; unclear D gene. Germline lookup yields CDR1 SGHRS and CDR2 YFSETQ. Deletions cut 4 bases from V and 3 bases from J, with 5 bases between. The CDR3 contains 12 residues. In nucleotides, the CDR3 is TGCGCCAGCAGCCAGTACTACAATGAGCAGTTCTTC. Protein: CASSQYYNEQFF.

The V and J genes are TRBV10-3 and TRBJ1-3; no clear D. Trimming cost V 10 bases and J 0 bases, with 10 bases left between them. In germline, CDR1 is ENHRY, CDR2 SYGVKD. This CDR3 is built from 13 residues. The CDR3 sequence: CATSWISGNTIYF. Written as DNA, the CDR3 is TGTGCCACTTCGTGGATCTCTGGAAACACCATATATTTT.

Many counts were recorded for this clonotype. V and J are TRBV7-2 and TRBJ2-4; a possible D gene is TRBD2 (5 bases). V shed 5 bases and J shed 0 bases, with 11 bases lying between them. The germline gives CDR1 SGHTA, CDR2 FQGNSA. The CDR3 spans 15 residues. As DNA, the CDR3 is TGTGCCAGCAGCCAATTGGGAGTAGCCAAAAACATTCAGTACTTC. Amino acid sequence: CASSQLGVAKNIQYF.

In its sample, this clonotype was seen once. The CDR3 nucleotides read TGCAGCCACTACGGACAGGCGGGCTCCTACAATGAGCAGTTCTTC. Translated, it gives CSHYGQAGSYNEQFF. This chain joins TRBV29-1 and TRBJ2-1; 7 positions match TRBD1. The germline CDR1 and CDR2 sequences are SQVTM and ANQGSEA. The CDR3 runs 15 residues. J was trimmed by 0 bases and V by 8 bases; bases with no gene match: 10.